The 9 T cell receptor beta chains below all came from one sample that was sequenced in a study of control samples from healthy donors and cancer patients. Some clones are missing from TCRdb's copy, which holds only in-frame ones; the method was immunoSEQ multiplex PCR. The sample has 65,000 to 80,000 clones, 75% to 90% seen once. The sequenced sample was PBMCs. These receptors originate from a woman in her 50s with colorectal cancer.

The chain uses TRBV13 and TRBJ2-4; 8 nucleotides match TRBD1. Losses at the gene ends were 8 bases for V and 11 bases for J; bases not matched to a gene: 11. The CDR3 is 13 amino acids. In germline, CDR1 is PRHDT, CDR2 FYEKMQ (reference sequence). CDR3 region: CASRGDRIRVQYF. The DNA for the CDR3 is TGTGCCAGCCGAGGGGACAGGATTCGCGTTCAGTACTTC.

This chain links TRBV4-3 with TRBJ2-1; no clear D. Germline V gene lookup returns CDR1 LGHNA and CDR2 YSLEER. This CDR3 comprises 16 residues. The V end was cut by 0 bases, the J end by 2 bases, with 11 bases between. The CDR3 DNA reads as TGCGCCAGCAGCCAAGAGAGCCAGGCGACCTACAATGAGCAGTTCTTC. Amino acids: CASSQESQATYNEQFF.

The chain recombines TRBV2 with TRBJ1-1, with TRBD1 as a possible D gene (5 bases). The length of the CDR3 is 14 residues. V lost 4 bases and J 4 bases, leaving 13 bases between the germline ends. Germline CDR1 is SNHLY and CDR2 is FYNNEI. The CDR3 nucleotides read TGTGCCAGCAGTGTCGCAGGGATCAGCACTGAAGCTTTCTTT. The encoded protein is CASSVAGISTEAFF. Drawing the rest from reference TRBV2 and TRBJ1-1, the complete variable domain is EPEVTQTPSHQVTQMGQEVILRCVPISNHLYFYWYRQILGQKVEFLVSFYNNEISEKSEIFDDQFSVERPDGSNFTLKIRSTKLEDSAMYFCASSVAGISTEAFFGQGTRLTVV.

CDR3 in amino acids: CASSELVGGTNTEAFF. CDR3 sequence (DNA): TGTGCCAGCAGTGAACTAGTCGGCGGGACGAACACTGAAGCTTTCTTT. This chain uses TRBV2 with TRBJ1-1; D might be TRBD1 (5 bases). V lost 2 bases to trimming and J lost 1 base, with 14 bases between them. The CDR3 extends over 16 amino acids. Germline-derived CDR1 and CDR2 are SNHLY and FYNNEI. The full variable domain, completed using reference TRBV2 and TRBJ1-1, is EPEVTQTPSHQVTQMGQEVILRCVPISNHLYFYWYRQILGQKVEFLVSFYNNEISEKSEIFDDQFSVERPDGSNFTLKIRSTKLEDSAMYFCASSELVGGTNTEAFFGQGTRLTVV.

The V call is TRBV5-1, the J call TRBJ2-2, with TRBD1 matching 7 bases. Germline assignment: CDR1 SGHRS and CDR2 YFSETQ. This CDR3 has 19 residues. Losses at the gene ends were 3 bases for V and 4 bases for J; bases not matched to a gene: 18. The CDR3 here is CASSSQWSQGTFGTGELFF. The DNA for the CDR3 is TGCGCCAGCAGCTCTCAGTGGTCACAGGGGACCTTTGGCACCGGGGAGCTGTTTTTT.

This clone has just one count. V is TRBV5-1 and J is TRBJ1-5; D is perhaps TRBD1 (5 bases). The CDR3 is made up of 14 amino acids. Deletions cut 4 bases from V and 4 bases from J, with 12 bases between. Germline lookup yields CDR1 SGHRS and CDR2 YFSETQ. CDR3 loop: CASSPGTANQPQHF. The CDR3 DNA is TGCGCCAGCAGCCCCGGGACCGCAAATCAGCCCCAGCATTTT.

The V call is TRBV24-1, the J call TRBJ2-5; 8 bases are shared with TRBD1. Germline CDR1 is KGHDR and CDR2 is SFDVKD. V shed 0 bases, J shed 4 bases, and the junction held 12 bases outside the gene matches. This CDR3 has 18 residues. The CDR3 nucleotides read TGTGCCACCAGTGATTTGGGACGAGGACAGGGTGGGAGAGAGACCCAGTACTTC. This sequence encodes CATSDLGRGQGGRETQYF.

The chain couples TRBV5-1 to TRBJ2-2; no clear D. Trimming took off 0 bases at V and 2 bases at J, with 8 bases between the two ends. This CDR3 is built from 15 residues. Germline V lookup: CDR1 SGHRS, CDR2 YFSETQ. The CDR3, as DNA: TGCGCCAGCAGCTTGGTACCGGCAAACACCGGGGAGCTGTTTTTT. This gives the protein CASSLVPANTGELFF.

The chain couples TRBV5-1 to TRBJ1-2; D might be TRBD1 (6 bases). This CDR3 comprises 14 residues. The V gene's germline CDR1 is SGHRS and CDR2 YFSETQ. Trimming removed 0 bases at V and 5 bases at J, with 11 bases between. CDR3 loop: CASSLGQGIYGYTF. The CDR3 DNA is TGCGCCAGCAGCTTGGGGCAGGGGATTTATGGCTACACCTTC.